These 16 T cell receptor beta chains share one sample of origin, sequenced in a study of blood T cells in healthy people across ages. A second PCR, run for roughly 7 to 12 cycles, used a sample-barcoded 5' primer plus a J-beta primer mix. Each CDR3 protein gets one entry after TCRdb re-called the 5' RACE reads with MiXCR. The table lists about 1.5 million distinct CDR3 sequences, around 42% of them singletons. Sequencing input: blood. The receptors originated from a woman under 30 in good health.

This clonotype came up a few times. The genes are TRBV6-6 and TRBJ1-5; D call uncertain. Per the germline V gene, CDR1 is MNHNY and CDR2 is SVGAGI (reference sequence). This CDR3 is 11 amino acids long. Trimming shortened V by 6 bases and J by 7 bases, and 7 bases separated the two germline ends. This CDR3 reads CASRGSQPQHF. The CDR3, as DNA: TGTGCCAGCAGAGGCAGCCAGCCCCAGCATTTT.

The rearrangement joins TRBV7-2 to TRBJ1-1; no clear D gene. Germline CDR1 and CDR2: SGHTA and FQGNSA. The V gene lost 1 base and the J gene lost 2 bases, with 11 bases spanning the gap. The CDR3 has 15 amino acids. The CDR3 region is CASSLVGTSNTEAFF. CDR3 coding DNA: TGTGCCAGCAGCTTAGTTGGCACCTCAAACACTGAAGCTTTCTTT.

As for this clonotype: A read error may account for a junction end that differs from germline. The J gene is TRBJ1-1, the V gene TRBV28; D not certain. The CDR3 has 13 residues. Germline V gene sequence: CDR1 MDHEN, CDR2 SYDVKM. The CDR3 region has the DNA TGCGCCAGCAGCTTGCCAGGGAACACTGAAGCTTTCTTT. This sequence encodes CASSLPGNTEAFF. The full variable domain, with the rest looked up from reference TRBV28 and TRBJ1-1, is DVKVTQSSRYLVKRTGEKVFLECVQDMDHENMFWYRQDPGLGLRLIYFSYDVKMKEKGDIPEGYSVSREKKERFSLILESASTNQTSMYLCASSLPGNTEAFFGQGTRLTVV.

This chain's CDR3 is CSAGSAPQYF. The CDR3 bases are TGCAGCGCTGGGAGCGCTCCCCAGTACTTC. The chain combines TRBV29-1 with TRBJ2-5, with D perhaps TRBD2 (5 bases). With 7 bases removed from V and 9 bases from J, the gap between germline ends came to 12 bases. CDR1 is SQVTM, CDR2 ANQGSEA, per germline. This CDR3 has 10 amino acids.

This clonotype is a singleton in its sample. CDR3 in DNA: TGCAGTGCTAGACCCCCCCGGCAGGACGGGGAGCTGTTTTTT. This translates into CSARPPRQDGELFF. This chain uses TRBV20-1 with TRBJ2-2; D gene unclear. Trimming removed 2 bases at V and 7 bases at J, with 14 bases between. The CDR3 sequence is 14 residues long. Germline V lookup: CDR1 DFQATT, CDR2 SNEGSKA (reference sequence).

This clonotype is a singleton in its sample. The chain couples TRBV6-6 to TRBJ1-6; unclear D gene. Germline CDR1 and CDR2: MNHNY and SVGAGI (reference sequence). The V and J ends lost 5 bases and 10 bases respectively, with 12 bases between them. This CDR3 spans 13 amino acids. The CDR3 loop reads CASSDGEDSPLHF. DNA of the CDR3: TGTGCCAGCAGTGACGGTGAGGACTCACCCCTCCACTTT.

The CDR3 sequence: CSADRARYEQYF. Here the CDR3 DNA reads TGCAGTGCGGACAGAGCCCGGTACGAGCAGTACTTC. The chain joins TRBV20-1 to TRBJ2-5, with D possibly TRBD1 on 6 matching bases. The better agreement between TRBJ2-7 and the DNA end casts doubt on the J call. CDR1 and CDR2 from the germline V gene are DFQATT and SNEGSKA (reference sequence). The CDR3 contains 12 residues.

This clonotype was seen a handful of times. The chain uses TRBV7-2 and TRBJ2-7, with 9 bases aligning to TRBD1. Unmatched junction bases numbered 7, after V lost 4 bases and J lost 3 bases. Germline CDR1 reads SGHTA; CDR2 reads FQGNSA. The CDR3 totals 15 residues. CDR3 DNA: TGTGCCAGCAGCTCGCCCGGGACAGGGCTCTACGAGCAGTACTTC. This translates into CASSSPGTGLYEQYF.

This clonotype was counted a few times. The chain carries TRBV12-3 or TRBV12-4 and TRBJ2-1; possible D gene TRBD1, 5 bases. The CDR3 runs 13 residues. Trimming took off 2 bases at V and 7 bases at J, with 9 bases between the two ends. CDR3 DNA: TGTGCCAGCAGTTTAAGGGGAAGGAATGAGCAGTTCTTC. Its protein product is CASSLRGRNEQFF.

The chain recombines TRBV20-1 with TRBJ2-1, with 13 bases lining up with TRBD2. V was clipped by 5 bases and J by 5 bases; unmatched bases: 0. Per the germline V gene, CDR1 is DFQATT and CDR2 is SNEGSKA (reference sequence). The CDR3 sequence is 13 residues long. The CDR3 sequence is CSAGTSGDNEQFF. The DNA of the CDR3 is TGCAGTGCTGGGACTAGCGGGGACAATGAGCAGTTCTTC.

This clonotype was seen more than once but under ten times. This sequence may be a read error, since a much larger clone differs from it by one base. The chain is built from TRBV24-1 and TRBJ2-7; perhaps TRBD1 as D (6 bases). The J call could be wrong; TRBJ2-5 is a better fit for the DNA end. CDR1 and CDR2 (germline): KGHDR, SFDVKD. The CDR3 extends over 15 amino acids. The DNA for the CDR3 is TGTGCCACCAGTGGGGGGCAGGAGACGGGTTGGACCCAGTACTTC. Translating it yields CATSGGQETGWTQYF.

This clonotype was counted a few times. CDR3 loop: CSAARGAPSYEQYF. The CDR3 DNA follows: TGCAGTGCTGCCCGGGGCGCTCCTTCCTACGAGCAGTACTTC. This chain joins TRBV20-1 and TRBJ2-4; D tentatively fits TRBD1 or TRBD2 (5 bases each). With the DNA end fitting TRBJ2-7 better, the J assignment may be wrong. CDR3 size: 14 residues. The V gene's germline CDR1 is DFQATT and CDR2 SNEGSKA (reference sequence).

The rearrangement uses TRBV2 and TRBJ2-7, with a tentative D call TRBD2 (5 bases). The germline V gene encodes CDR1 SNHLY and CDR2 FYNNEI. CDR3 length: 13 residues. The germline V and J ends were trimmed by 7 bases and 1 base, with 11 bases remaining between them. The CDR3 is CASTWTQSYEQYF. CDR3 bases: TGTGCCAGCACTTGGACTCAATCCTACGAGCAGTACTTC.

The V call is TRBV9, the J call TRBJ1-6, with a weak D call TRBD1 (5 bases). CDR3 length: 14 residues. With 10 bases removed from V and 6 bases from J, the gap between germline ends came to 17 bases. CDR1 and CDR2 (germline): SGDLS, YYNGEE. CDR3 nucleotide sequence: TGTGCCCCTCGAGCGGGGGGACGTAATTCACCCCTCCACTTT. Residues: CAPRAGGRNSPLHF. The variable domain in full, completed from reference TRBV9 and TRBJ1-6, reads DSGVTQTPKHLITATGQRVTLRCSPRSGDLSVYWYQQSLDQGLQFLIQYYNGEERAKGNILERFSAQQFPDLHSELNLSSLELGDSALYFCAPRAGGRNSPLHFGNGTRLTVT.

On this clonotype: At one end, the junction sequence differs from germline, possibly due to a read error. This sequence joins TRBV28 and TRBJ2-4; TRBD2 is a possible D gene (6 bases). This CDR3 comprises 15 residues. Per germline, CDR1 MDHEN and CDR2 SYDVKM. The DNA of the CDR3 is TGCGCCAGCACAGACTCCGGGGGAGCCTACAATGAGCAGTACTTC. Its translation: CASTDSGGAYNEQYF.

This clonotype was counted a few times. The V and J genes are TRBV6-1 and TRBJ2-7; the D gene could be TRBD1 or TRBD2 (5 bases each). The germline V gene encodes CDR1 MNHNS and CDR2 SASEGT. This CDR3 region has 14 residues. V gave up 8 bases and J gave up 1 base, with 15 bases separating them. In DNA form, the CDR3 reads TGTGCCAGCCTGGACCGGGACCGATCCTACGAGCAGTACTTC. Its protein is CASLDRDRSYEQYF.